The TCR beta chain under discussion was sequenced for a study of blood T cell repertoires in COVID-19. Whole-study context: Sources were T cells, B-cell-depleted T cells, or PBMCs; the material itself was cDNA or gDNA.

Germline lookup yields CDR1 SGHTA and CDR2 FQGNSA. With 4 bases removed from V and 0 bases from J, the gap between germline ends came to 9 bases. This CDR3 is built from 14 residues. Assay: immunoSEQ multiplex PCR; the TCRdb copy retains only in-frame clones and omits some. The sample has around 190,000 clones, 80% to 90% seen once. The specimen sequenced was peripheral blood. The source of this sequence is a man aged 45-65 years with active or convalescent COVID-19. The rearrangement links TRBV7-2 to TRBJ1-1; D might be TRBD1 (6 bases). The CDR3 region is CASSSGQLNTEAFF. CDR3 nucleotide sequence: TGTGCCAGCAGCTCCGGACAGCTGAACACTGAAGCTTTCTTT.